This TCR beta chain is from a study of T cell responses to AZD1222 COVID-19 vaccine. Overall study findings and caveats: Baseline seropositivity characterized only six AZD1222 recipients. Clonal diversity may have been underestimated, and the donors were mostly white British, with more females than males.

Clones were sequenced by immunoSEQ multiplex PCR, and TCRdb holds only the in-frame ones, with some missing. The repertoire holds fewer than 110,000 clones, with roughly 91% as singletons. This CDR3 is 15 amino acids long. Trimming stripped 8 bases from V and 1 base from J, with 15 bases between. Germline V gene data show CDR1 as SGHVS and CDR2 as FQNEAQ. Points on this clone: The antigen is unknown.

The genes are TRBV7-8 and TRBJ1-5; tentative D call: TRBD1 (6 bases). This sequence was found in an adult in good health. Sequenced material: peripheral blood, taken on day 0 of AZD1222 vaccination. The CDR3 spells CASGRGPESNQPQHF. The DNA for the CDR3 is TGTGCCAGCGGCCGGGGGCCGGAAAGCAATCAGCCCCAGCATTTT.